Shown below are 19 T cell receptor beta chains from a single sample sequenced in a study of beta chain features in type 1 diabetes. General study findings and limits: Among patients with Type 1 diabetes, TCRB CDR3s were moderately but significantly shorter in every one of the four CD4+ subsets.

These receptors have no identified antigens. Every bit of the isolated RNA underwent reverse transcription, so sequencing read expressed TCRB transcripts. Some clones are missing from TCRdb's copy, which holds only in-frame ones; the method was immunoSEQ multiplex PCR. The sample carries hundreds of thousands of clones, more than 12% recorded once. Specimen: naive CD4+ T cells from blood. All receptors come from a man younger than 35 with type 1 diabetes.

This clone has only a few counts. CDR3 protein: CAKGTGISGANVLTF. The CDR3 coding sequence is TGTGCCAAAGGGACAGGGATTTCTGGGGCCAACGTCCTGACTTTC. This chain connects TRBV7-9 to TRBJ2-6; TRBD1 agrees at 9 bases. Germline-derived CDR1 and CDR2 are SEHNR and FQNEAQ (reference sequence). Trimming cost V 10 bases and J 1 base; bases outside gene matches: 5. CDR3 length equals 15 residues.

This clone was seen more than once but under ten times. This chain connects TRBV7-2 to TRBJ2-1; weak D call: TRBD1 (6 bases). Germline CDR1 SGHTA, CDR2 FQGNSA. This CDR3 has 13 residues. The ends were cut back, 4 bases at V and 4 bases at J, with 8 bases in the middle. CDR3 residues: CASSSGEYNEQFF. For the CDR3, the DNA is TGTGCCAGCAGCTCAGGGGAATACAATGAGCAGTTCTTC.

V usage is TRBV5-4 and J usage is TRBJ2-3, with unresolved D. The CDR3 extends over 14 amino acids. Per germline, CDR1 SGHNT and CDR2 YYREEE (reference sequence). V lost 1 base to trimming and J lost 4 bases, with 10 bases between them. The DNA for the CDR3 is TGTGCCAGCAGCTTGAAACAATCAGCAGATACGCAGTATTTT. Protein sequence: CASSLKQSADTQYF.

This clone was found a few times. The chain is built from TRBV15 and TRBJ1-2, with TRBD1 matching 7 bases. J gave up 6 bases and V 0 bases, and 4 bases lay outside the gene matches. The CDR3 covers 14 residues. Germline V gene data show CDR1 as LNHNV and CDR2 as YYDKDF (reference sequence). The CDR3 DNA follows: TGTGCCACCAGCAGAGATGAGGGGGCGCATGGCTACACCTTC. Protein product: CATSRDEGAHGYTF.

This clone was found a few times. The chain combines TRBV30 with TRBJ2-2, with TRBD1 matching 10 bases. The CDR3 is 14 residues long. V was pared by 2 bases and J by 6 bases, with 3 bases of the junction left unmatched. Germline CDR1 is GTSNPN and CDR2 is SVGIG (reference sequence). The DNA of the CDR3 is TGTGCCTGGAGTAGTGGACAGGGGGCCGGGGAGCTGTTTTTT. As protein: CAWSSGQGAGELFF. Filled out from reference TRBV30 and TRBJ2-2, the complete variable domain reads SQTIHQWPATLVQPVGSPLSLECTVEGTSNPNLYWYRQAAGRGLQLLFYSVGIGQISSEVPQNLSASRPQDRQFILSSKKLLLSDSGFYLCAWSSGQGAGELFFGEGSRLTVL.

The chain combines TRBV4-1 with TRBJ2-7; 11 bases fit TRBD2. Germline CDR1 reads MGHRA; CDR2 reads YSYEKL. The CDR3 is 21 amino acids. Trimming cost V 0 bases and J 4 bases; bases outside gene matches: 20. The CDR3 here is CASSQERRTSGFRRPEYEQYF. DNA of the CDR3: TGCGCCAGCAGCCAAGAGCGTAGGACTAGCGGGTTTCGTCGACCGGAGTACGAGCAGTACTTC.

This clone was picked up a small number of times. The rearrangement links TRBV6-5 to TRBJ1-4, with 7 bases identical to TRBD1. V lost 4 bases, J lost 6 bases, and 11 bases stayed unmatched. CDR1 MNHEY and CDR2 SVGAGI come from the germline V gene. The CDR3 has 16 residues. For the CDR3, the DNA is TGTGCCAGCAGTTCCTTCCACGGGACAGTTTATGAAAAACTGTTTTTT. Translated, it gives CASSSFHGTVYEKLFF.

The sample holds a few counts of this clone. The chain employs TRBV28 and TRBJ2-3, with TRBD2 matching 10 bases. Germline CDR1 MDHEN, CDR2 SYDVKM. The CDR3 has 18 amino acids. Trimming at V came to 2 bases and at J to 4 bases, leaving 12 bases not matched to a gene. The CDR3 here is CASSLQYGSGGSSDTQYF. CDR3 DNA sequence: TGTGCCAGCAGTTTACAGTACGGTAGCGGGGGGAGCTCAGATACGCAGTATTTT. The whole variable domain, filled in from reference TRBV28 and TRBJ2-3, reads DVKVTQSSRYLVKRTGEKVFLECVQDMDHENMFWYRQDPGLGLRLIYFSYDVKMKEKGDIPEGYSVSREKKERFSLILESASTNQTSMYLCASSLQYGSGGSSDTQYFGPGTRLTVL.

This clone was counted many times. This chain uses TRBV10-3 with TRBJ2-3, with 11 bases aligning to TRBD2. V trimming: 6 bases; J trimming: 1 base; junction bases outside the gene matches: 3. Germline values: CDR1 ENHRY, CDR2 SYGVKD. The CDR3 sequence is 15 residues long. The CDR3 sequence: CAIRPGLAGTDTQYF. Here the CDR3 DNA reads TGTGCCATCAGACCGGGACTAGCGGGCACAGATACGCAGTATTTT.

The CDR3 spells CASSGRQVDYGYTF. CDR3 bases: TGCGCCAGCAGCGGACGACAGGTAGACTATGGCTACACCTTC. This sequence joins TRBV4-1 and TRBJ1-2; D perhaps matches TRBD1 (6 bases). CDR3 length: 14 amino acids. From germline, CDR1 is MGHRA and CDR2 YSYEKL. Trimming removed 5 bases at V and 3 bases at J, with 13 bases between.

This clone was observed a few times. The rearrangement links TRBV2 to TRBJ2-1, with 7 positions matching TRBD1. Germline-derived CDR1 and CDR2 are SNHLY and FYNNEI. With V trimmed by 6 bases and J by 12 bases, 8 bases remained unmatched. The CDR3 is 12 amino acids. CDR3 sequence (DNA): TGTGCCAGCAGCAATAGAGGGGGCGGGCAGTTCTTC. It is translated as CASSNRGGGQFF.

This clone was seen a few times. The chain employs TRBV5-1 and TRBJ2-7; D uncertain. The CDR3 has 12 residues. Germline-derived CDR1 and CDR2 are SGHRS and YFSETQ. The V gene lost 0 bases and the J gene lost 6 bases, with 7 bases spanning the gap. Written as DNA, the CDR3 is TGCGCCAGCAGCTTGGACCTCTCCGAGCAGTACTTC. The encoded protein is CASSLDLSEQYF. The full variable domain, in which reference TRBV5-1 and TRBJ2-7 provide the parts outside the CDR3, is KAGVTQTPRYLIKTRGQQVTLSCSPISGHRSVSWYQQTPGQGLQFLFEYFSETQRNKGNFPGRFSGRQFSNSRSEMNVSTLELGDSALYLCASSLDLSEQYFGPGTRLTVT.

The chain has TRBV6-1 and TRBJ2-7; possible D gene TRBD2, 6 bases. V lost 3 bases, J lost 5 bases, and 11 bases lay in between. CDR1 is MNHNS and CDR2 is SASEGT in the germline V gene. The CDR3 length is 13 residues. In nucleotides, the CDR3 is TGTGCCAGCAGTGAGGGCGGGAAGGACGAGCAGTACTTC. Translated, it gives CASSEGGKDEQYF.

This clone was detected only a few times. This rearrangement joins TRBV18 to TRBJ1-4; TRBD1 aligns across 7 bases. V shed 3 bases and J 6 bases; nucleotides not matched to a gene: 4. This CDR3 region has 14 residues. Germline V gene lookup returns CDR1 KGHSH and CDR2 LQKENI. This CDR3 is CASSPPRGYEKLFF. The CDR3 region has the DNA TGTGCCAGCTCACCCCCCAGGGGGTATGAAAAACTGTTTTTT.

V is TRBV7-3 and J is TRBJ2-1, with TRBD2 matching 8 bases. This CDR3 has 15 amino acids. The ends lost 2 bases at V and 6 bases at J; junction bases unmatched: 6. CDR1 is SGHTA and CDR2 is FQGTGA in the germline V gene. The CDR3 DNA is TGTGCCAGCAGCTTATATGGGACTAGAGGCAATGAGCAGTTCTTC. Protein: CASSLYGTRGNEQFF.

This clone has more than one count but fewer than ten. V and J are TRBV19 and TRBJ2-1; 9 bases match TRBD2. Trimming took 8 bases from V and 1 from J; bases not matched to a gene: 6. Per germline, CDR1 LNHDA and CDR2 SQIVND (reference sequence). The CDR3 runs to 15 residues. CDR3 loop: CASLRTSASYNEQFF. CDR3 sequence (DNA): TGTGCCAGTCTACGGACTAGCGCGTCCTACAATGAGCAGTTCTTC. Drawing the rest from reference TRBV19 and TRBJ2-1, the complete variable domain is DGGITQSPKYLFRKEGQNVTLSCEQNLNHDAMYWYRQDPGQGLRLIYYSQIVNDFQKGDIAEGYSVSREKKESFPLTVTSAQKNPTAFYLCASLRTSASYNEQFFGPGTRLTVL.

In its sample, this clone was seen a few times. The DNA for the CDR3 is TGTGCCAGCAGTGAATATGCGAGGGGAAGAGGCAATGAGCAGTTCTTC. Translating gives CASSEYARGRGNEQFF. The J gene is TRBJ2-1, the V gene TRBV25-1; D is perhaps TRBD1 or TRBD2 (5 bases each). V shed 0 bases and J shed 6 bases, with 15 bases lying between them. Germline V gene lookup returns CDR1 MGHDK and CDR2 SYGVNS. This CDR3 contains 16 residues.

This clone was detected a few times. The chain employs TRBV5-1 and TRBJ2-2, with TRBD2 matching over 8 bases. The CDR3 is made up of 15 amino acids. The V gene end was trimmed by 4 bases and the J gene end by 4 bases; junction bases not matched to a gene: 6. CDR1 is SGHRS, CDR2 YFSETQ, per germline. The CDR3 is CASSRAGVATGELFF. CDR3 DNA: TGCGCCAGCAGCAGAGCGGGAGTTGCCACCGGGGAGCTGTTTTTT.

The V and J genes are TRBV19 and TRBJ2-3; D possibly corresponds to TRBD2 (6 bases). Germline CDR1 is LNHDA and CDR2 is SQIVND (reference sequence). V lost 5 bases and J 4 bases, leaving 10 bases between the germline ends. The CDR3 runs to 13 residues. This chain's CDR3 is CASSHGTADTQYF. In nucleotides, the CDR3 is TGTGCCAGTAGTCACGGGACTGCAGATACGCAGTATTTT.